One sample yielded the 16 T cell receptor beta chains listed below, sequenced in a study of human T cells and chemical hapten exposure. Time point specified: patch test 2, 6 weeks after DPC sensitization. Treatment described: therapeutic diphenylcyclopropenone sensitization with weekly scalp DPC. TCRdb itself ran the RACE reads through MiXCR, one entry per CDR3 protein. The table records roughly 380,000 distinct CDR3 sequences, 6% to 7% of them present only once. The material sequenced was whole blood, taken in connection with sensitization to the hapten diphenylcyclopropenone (DPC). The source is a woman younger than 35 with alopecia areata. Some clones in this sample may be carry-over from other donors' samples.

This clonotype was counted only a few times. The chain employs TRBV5-4 and TRBJ1-6; a possible D gene is TRBD1 (5 bases). V was clipped by 4 bases and J by 5 bases, with 19 bases between them. This CDR3 is 17 amino acids long. CDR1 and CDR2 from the germline V gene are SGHNT and YYREEE (reference sequence). DNA for the CDR3: TGTGCCAGCAGCCCCCGGCTGAGGGACCCAAATAATTCACCCCTCCACTTT. It specifies CASSPRLRDPNNSPLHF.

This clonotype has ten or more counts. CDR3 in DNA: TGTGCCAGCAGTTACTCGCGGAGCCCCAACACAGATACGCAGTATTTT. Its translation is CASSYSRSPNTDTQYF. The rearrangement uses TRBV6-5 and TRBJ2-3; no reliable D call. The CDR3 extends over 16 amino acids. V lost 0 bases and J 2 bases, leaving 12 bases between the germline ends. Looked up from germline, CDR1 is MNHEY and CDR2 is SVGAGI.

The chain carries TRBV10-3 and TRBJ2-5, with 7 bases matching TRBD1. Germline V gene data show CDR1 as ENHRY and CDR2 as SYGVKD. There are 15 residues in the CDR3. Trimming cost V 0 bases and J 5 bases; bases outside gene matches: 6. In DNA form, the CDR3 reads TGTGCCATCAGTGAGTCCCCGGGACAGACGGAGACCCAGTACTTC. It codes for CAISESPGQTETQYF.

This clonotype was counted at least ten times. This chain connects TRBV6-4 to TRBJ2-1; TRBD1 is a possible D gene (5 bases). The germline V and J ends were trimmed by 2 bases and 11 bases, with 13 bases remaining between them. In germline, CDR1 is MRHNA, CDR2 SNTAGT. The length of the CDR3 is 13 residues. The CDR3 bases are TGTGCCAGCAGTGACGACCTTCAGGGAAAGCAGTTCTTC. It yields the protein CASSDDLQGKQFF.

This clonotype was observed at least ten times. The chain carries TRBV20-1 and TRBJ2-5; 7 bases agree with TRBD2. Per germline, CDR1 DFQATT and CDR2 SNEGSKA (reference sequence). The CDR3 sequence is 15 residues long. The V segment lost 2 bases and the J segment 1 base; nucleotides outside the gene matches: 7. CDR3: CSARPLLAAQETQYF. In DNA, the CDR3 is TGCAGTGCTAGACCCCTTCTAGCGGCCCAAGAGACCCAGTACTTC.

The chain joins TRBV28 to TRBJ2-7; possibly TRBD2 for D (6 bases). The V gene lost 5 bases and the J gene lost 1 base, with 18 bases spanning the gap. Germline values: CDR1 MDHEN, CDR2 SYDVKM. This CDR3 is 16 amino acids long. The CDR3 loop is CASSPHSSGLSYEQYF. The CDR3 DNA reads as TGTGCCAGCAGTCCCCACTCGAGCGGGCTGTCCTACGAGCAGTACTTC.

The table lists this clonotype with many counts. This chain connects TRBV12-3 or TRBV12-4 to TRBJ1-2, with unresolved D. The length of the CDR3 is 13 residues. Trimming removed 5 bases at V and 0 bases at J, with 7 bases between. The CDR3 spells CASSGDSNYGYTF. The DNA of the CDR3 is TGTGCCAGCAGTGGCGATTCTAACTATGGCTACACCTTC.

V is TRBV7-8 and J is TRBJ2-3; D remains ambiguous. In germline, CDR1 is SGHVS, CDR2 FQNEAQ. This CDR3 region has 14 residues. V shed 5 bases and J shed 5 bases, with 14 bases lying between them. The CDR3 DNA is TGTGCCAGCAGCCTAGAGAATTGGCGAGATACGCAGTATTTT. Translated, it gives CASSLENWRDTQYF.

Only a few counts were recorded for this clonotype. This rearrangement joins TRBV7-2 to TRBJ2-6, with D perhaps TRBD2 (5 bases). Between the trimmed V and J ends, which lost 4 bases and 0 bases, there was a span of 13 bases. In germline, CDR1 is SGHTA, CDR2 FQGNSA. The length of the CDR3 is 17 residues. The CDR3 nucleotides read TGTGCCAGCAGCTCAGGAGGACGGGCCTCTGGGGCCAACGTCCTGACTTTC. Protein sequence: CASSSGGRASGANVLTF.

This clonotype was found many times. The CDR3 reads CASTFSRTTRDTQYF. DNA for the CDR3: TGTGCCAGCACTTTTAGTAGGACAACTCGCGATACGCAGTATTTT. V is TRBV12-3 or TRBV12-4 and J is TRBJ2-3, with D maybe TRBD1 (5 bases). Trimming shortened V by 7 bases and J by 6 bases, and 20 bases separated the two germline ends. The CDR3 runs 15 residues.

The chain carries TRBV11-2 and TRBJ2-3, with 9 bases identical to TRBD2. The CDR3 spans 16 residues. With V trimmed by 2 bases and J by 4 bases, 7 bases remained unmatched. The germline gives CDR1 SGHAT, CDR2 FQNNGV. CDR3 protein: CASSLWRGGAADTQYF. In DNA, the CDR3 is TGTGCCAGCAGCTTATGGCGGGGGGGCGCGGCAGATACGCAGTATTTT.

This clonotype appeared many times. V is TRBV10-3 and J is TRBJ1-5; D may be TRBD1 (6 bases). V gave up 10 bases and J gave up 7 bases, with 17 bases separating them. CDR3 length equals 13 residues. Germline V gene lookup returns CDR1 ENHRY and CDR2 SYGVKD. CDR3 in amino acids: CATLMGADQPQHF. CDR3 nucleotides: TGTGCCACTCTAATGGGGGCGGACCAGCCCCAGCATTTT.

The gene calls are TRBV7-6 and TRBJ1-1; possible D gene TRBD1, 5 bases. The CDR3 extends over 16 amino acids. Between the trimmed V and J ends, which lost 5 bases and 1 base, there was a span of 17 bases. Germline V lookup: CDR1 SGHVS, CDR2 FNYEAQ. CDR3 region: CASSPRGAGTNTEAFF. For the CDR3, the DNA is TGTGCCAGCAGCCCCCGCGGTGCAGGGACGAACACTGAAGCTTTCTTT.

At least ten counts were recorded for this clonotype. This rearrangement joins TRBV29-1 to TRBJ2-7; D possibly corresponds to TRBD1 (6 bases). Germline V CDR1 and CDR2: SQVTM, ANQGSEA. The V end lost 7 bases, the J end lost 3 bases, and 13 bases lay between the germline ends. This CDR3 spans 12 amino acids. The CDR3 sequence is CSGGQGIYEQYF. The CDR3 DNA is TGCAGCGGGGGCCAGGGGATCTACGAGCAGTACTTC.

This clonotype has ten or more counts. J is TRBJ1-5 and V is TRBV6-6; weak D call: TRBD1 (5 bases). From germline, CDR1 is MNHNY and CDR2 SVGAGI (reference sequence). Deletions cut 0 bases from V and 6 bases from J, with 9 bases between. The CDR3 has 14 amino acids. The CDR3: CASSYSGDGQPQHF. CDR3 nucleotides: TGTGCCAGCAGTTACTCAGGGGACGGTCAGCCCCAGCATTTT.

This rearrangement joins TRBV9 to TRBJ2-5, with TRBD2 matching over 10 bases. Germline CDR1 SGDLS, CDR2 YYNGEE. V shed 4 bases and J 0 bases; nucleotides not matched to a gene: 6. This CDR3 spans 16 amino acids. CDR3 sequence (DNA): TGTGCCAGCAGCACTCCTAGCGGGGGCAACCAAGAGACCCAGTACTTC. Translation: CASSTPSGGNQETQYF.